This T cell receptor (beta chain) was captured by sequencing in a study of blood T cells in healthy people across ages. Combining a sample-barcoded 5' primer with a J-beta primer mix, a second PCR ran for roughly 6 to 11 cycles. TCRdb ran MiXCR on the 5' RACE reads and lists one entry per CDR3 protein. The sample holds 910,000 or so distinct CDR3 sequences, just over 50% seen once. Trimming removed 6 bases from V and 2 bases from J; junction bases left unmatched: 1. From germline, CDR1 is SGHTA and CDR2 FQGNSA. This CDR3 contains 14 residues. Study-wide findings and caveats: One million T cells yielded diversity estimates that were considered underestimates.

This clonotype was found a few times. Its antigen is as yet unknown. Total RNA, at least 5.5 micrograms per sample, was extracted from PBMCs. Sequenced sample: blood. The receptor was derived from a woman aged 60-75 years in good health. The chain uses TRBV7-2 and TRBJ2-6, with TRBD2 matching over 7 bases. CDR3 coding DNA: TGTGCCAGCAGGGCGGGAGCTGGGGCCAACGTCCTGACTTTC. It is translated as CASRAGAGANVLTF.